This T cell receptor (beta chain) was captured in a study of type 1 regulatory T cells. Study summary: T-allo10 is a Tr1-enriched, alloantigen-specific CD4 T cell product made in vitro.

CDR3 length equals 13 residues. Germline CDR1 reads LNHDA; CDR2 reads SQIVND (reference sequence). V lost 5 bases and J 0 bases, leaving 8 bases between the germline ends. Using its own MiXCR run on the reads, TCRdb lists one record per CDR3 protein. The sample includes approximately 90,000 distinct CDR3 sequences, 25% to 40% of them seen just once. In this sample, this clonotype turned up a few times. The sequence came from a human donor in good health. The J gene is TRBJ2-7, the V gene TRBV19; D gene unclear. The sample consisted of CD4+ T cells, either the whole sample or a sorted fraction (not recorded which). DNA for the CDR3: TGTGCCAGTAGTGTGGGGTTCTCCTACGAGCAGTACTTC. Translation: CASSVGFSYEQYF.